This T cell receptor (beta chain) emerged from a study of blood T cell repertoires in COVID-19. Only in-frame clones appear in the TCRdb table, and some are missing; sequencing was by immunoSEQ multiplex PCR. The sample comprises some 200,000 clones, about four fifths of which are singletons, and about 11% rests with the top ten. The V gene's germline CDR1 is LNHDA and CDR2 SQIVND (reference sequence). The V segment lost 7 bases and the J segment 3 bases; nucleotides outside the gene matches: 9. This CDR3 has 18 residues. The genes are TRBV19 and TRBJ2-2; 15 bases are shared with TRBD2. The receptor's source is a man aged 40-50 years who had recovered from COVID-19. Input material: PBMCs or T cells enriched from blood (not recorded which). Here the CDR3 DNA reads TGTGCCAGTAACCCCGGACTAGCGGGAGGGTGGGACACCGGGGAGCTGTTTTTT. Amino acids: CASNPGLAGGWDTGELFF. Together with reference TRBV19 and TRBJ2-2, the CDR3 gives the full variable domain: DGGITQSPKYLFRKEGQNVTLSCEQNLNHDAMYWYRQDPGQGLRLIYYSQIVNDFQKGDIAEGYSVSREKKESFPLTVTSAQKNPTAFYLCASNPGLAGGWDTGELFFGEGSRLTVL.